A single sample is the source of the 23 T cell receptor beta chains below, sequenced in a study of CD4 T cell repertoires in COVID-19. The data were produced by immunoSEQ multiplex PCR, yet TCRdb's version contains in-frame clones alone and is incomplete. Here the sample spans around 22,000 clones, around 87% being singletons. These memory T cells were uncultured and sequenced directly after ex vivo isolation. The sequenced sample was central memory CD4+ T cells from blood, obtained before the COVID-19 pandemic. These receptors came from a human donor who had COVID-19.

The genes are TRBV19 and TRBJ2-1; 9 nucleotides match TRBD1. The CDR3 is made up of 18 amino acids. The germline V gene has CDR1 LNHDA and CDR2 SQIVND (reference sequence). Losses at the gene ends were 2 bases for V and 7 bases for J; bases not matched to a gene: 15. CDR3 nucleotide sequence: TGTGCCAGTAGTATACACACACCGGGACAGGGATTTAGGAATGAGCAGTTCTTC. It yields the protein CASSIHTPGQGFRNEQFF.

The genes are TRBV14 and TRBJ2-3; no definite D call. This CDR3 spans 14 amino acids. Germline V CDR1 and CDR2: SGHDN, FVKESK. The ends were cut back, 4 bases at V and 1 base at J, with 9 bases in the middle. In DNA form, the CDR3 reads TGTGCCAGCAGCCGGAACCGGGGCACAGATACGCAGTATTTT. Translated, it gives CASSRNRGTDTQYF. Full variable domain (rest looked up from reference TRBV14 and TRBJ2-3): EAGVTQFPSHSVIEKGQTVTLRCDPISGHDNLYWYRRVMGKEIKFLLHFVKESKQDESGMPNNRFLAERTGGTYSTLKVQPAELEDSGVYFCASSRNRGTDTQYFGPGTRLTVL.

This clone was observed a few times. The V gene is TRBV10-1, the J gene TRBJ2-7; the D is unclear. The germline V gene has CDR1 WNHNN and CDR2 SYGVQD (reference sequence). V was clipped by 0 bases and J by 6 bases, with 15 bases between them. The CDR3 spans 15 residues. The CDR3 sequence: CASSESFSPGGEQYF. The CDR3 bases are TGCGCCAGCAGTGAGTCGTTTTCCCCCGGTGGCGAGCAGTACTTC.

The chain employs TRBV5-1 and TRBJ2-5; 9 bases agree with TRBD1. The V gene end was trimmed by 4 bases and the J gene end by 5 bases; junction bases not matched to a gene: 6. Germline CDR1 SGHRS, CDR2 YFSETQ. This CDR3 has 14 residues. The CDR3 DNA follows: TGCGCCAGCAGCACCGGGACAGGGTTTGAGACCCAGTACTTC. This codes for CASSTGTGFETQYF.

This chain connects TRBV7-9 to TRBJ1-2; a weak D match, TRBD1 (6 bases). Trimming left V 5 bases short and J 0 bases short, with 13 bases between. This CDR3 has 15 residues. CDR1 SEHNR and CDR2 FQNEAQ come from the germline V gene (reference sequence). CDR3 nucleotide sequence: TGTGCCAGCAGCCCAGGGGAGTATTCTAACTATGGCTACACCTTC. Residues: CASSPGEYSNYGYTF.

The rearrangement links TRBV9 to TRBJ1-2; 11 bases are a match to TRBD1. J gave up 0 bases and V 4 bases, and 5 bases lay outside the gene matches. The germline V gene encodes CDR1 SGDLS and CDR2 YYNGEE. The CDR3 is made up of 16 amino acids. CDR3 in amino acids: CASSPGTGGTNYGYTF. The CDR3 coding sequence is TGTGCCAGCAGCCCCGGGACAGGGGGAACTAACTATGGCTACACCTTC. Drawing the rest from reference TRBV9 and TRBJ1-2, the complete variable domain is DSGVTQTPKHLITATGQRVTLRCSPRSGDLSVYWYQQSLDQGLQFLIQYYNGEERAKGNILERFSAQQFPDLHSELNLSSLELGDSALYFCASSPGTGGTNYGYTFGSGTRLTVV.

The J gene is TRBJ1-1, the V gene TRBV27; D might be TRBD1 (6 bases). CDR1 MNHEY and CDR2 SMNVEV come from the germline V gene (reference sequence). This CDR3 comprises 15 residues. Trimming removed 3 bases from V and 4 bases from J, with 15 bases in between. The CDR3, as DNA: TGTGCCAGCAGTTTTGGAGGGGGGGTTAGCACTGAAGCTTTCTTT. Translation gives CASSFGGGVSTEAFF.

The chain links TRBV10-3 to TRBJ1-1; the match to TRBD1 covers 8 bases. With V trimmed by 2 bases and J by 6 bases, 8 bases remained unmatched. The CDR3 covers 15 residues. CDR1 ENHRY and CDR2 SYGVKD come from the germline V gene. The CDR3 loop reads CAISETQGAGAEAFF. The CDR3 DNA reads TGTGCCATCAGTGAGACTCAGGGGGCTGGGGCTGAAGCTTTCTTT.

This chain links TRBV5-1 with TRBJ1-6; tentative D call: TRBD1 (6 bases). CDR1 and CDR2 from the germline V gene are SGHRS and YFSETQ. This CDR3 region has 15 residues. V gave up 1 base and J gave up 7 bases, with 12 bases separating them. As DNA, the CDR3 is TGCGCCAGCAGCTTGTCAGCCAGGGGCAATTCACCCCTCCACTTT. This gives the protein CASSLSARGNSPLHF.

The chain recombines TRBV5-1 with TRBJ2-1, with D possibly matching TRBD2 (7 bases). V shed 0 bases and J shed 8 bases, with 18 bases lying between them. Germline V gene sequence: CDR1 SGHRS, CDR2 YFSETQ. The CDR3 is 16 residues long. The CDR3 DNA sequence: TGCGCCAGCAGCTTGGAGGTGGGGGGGCCTCAGGATGAGCAGTTCTTC. The encoded protein is CASSLEVGGPQDEQFF.

V gene TRBV28 combines with J gene TRBJ1-3; 7 bases are shared with TRBD1. This CDR3 contains 17 residues. Germline values: CDR1 MDHEN, CDR2 SYDVKM. J gave up 0 bases and V 3 bases, and 8 bases lay outside the gene matches. CDR3 in amino acids: CASSFPPGQSSGNTIYF. In nucleotides, the CDR3 is TGTGCCAGCAGTTTTCCTCCGGGACAGAGCTCTGGAAACACCATATATTTT.

The J gene is TRBJ2-5, the V gene TRBV4-2; 9 bases are shared with TRBD2. Germline lookup yields CDR1 LGHNA and CDR2 YNFKEQ. With 4 bases clipped from V and 4 bases from J, the junction kept 13 bases outside the gene matches. This CDR3 region has 17 residues. CDR3 sequence (DNA): TGTGCCAGCAGCCGAGGAGGGCGGGGGGGGGACATAGAGACCCAGTACTTC. It encodes CASSRGGRGGDIETQYF.

This chain joins TRBV2 and TRBJ1-1; D is undetermined. Germline assignment: CDR1 SNHLY and CDR2 FYNNEI. V was pared by 1 base and J by 4 bases, with 10 bases between. The CDR3 has 14 residues. The CDR3 DNA reads TGTGCCAGCAGTGAAGGGAGTCTGAGCACTGAAGCTTTCTTT. Translation: CASSEGSLSTEAFF.

The rearrangement joins TRBV10-1 to TRBJ1-2; no reliable D call. The CDR3 is 12 amino acids. The germline V and J ends were trimmed by 3 bases and 8 bases, with 10 bases remaining between them. Germline V gene data show CDR1 as WNHNN and CDR2 as SYGVQD (reference sequence). The CDR3 loop reads CASSDTEVGYTF. The DNA for the CDR3 is TGCGCCAGCAGTGATACGGAGGTCGGCTACACCTTC.

CDR3 nucleotide sequence: TGTGCCAGCAGCTTCATTGGACCCGGGGGGACTGAGCAGTTCTTC. Protein: CASSFIGPGGTEQFF. The chain combines TRBV7-3 with TRBJ2-1, with 7 bases matching TRBD2. Per germline, CDR1 SGHTA and CDR2 FQGTGA. The length of the CDR3 is 15 residues. The trim removed 3 bases at V and 9 bases at J, leaving 11 bases unmatched.

The chain employs TRBV6-5 and TRBJ2-1; D remains ambiguous. From germline, CDR1 is MNHEY and CDR2 SVGAGI. The V gene lost 2 bases and the J gene lost 6 bases, with 17 bases spanning the gap. There are 16 residues in the CDR3. This CDR3 reads CASSYNRQRLSNEQFF. The CDR3 DNA is TGTGCCAGCAGTTACAATCGGCAGCGACTCAGCAATGAGCAGTTCTTC.

This sequence joins TRBV9 and TRBJ2-7; perhaps TRBD1 as D (6 bases). This CDR3 has 15 residues. V lost 4 bases and J lost 1, with 15 bases in between. CDR1 is SGDLS and CDR2 is YYNGEE in the germline V gene. CDR3 DNA sequence: TGTGCCAGCAGCTTAACCGGGACACTTTCCTACGAGCAGTACTTC. Encoded protein: CASSLTGTLSYEQYF.

V gene TRBV7-7 combines with J gene TRBJ2-2, with no clear D. V lost 1 base and J lost 2, with 5 bases in between. CDR1 is SSHAT, CDR2 FNYEAQ, per germline (reference sequence). This CDR3 contains 14 residues. The CDR3 coding sequence is TGTGCCAGCAGCTTAGACAGAAACACCGGGGAGCTGTTTTTT. Encoded protein: CASSLDRNTGELFF.

The chain uses TRBV7-8 and TRBJ1-2; perhaps TRBD1 as D (5 bases). CDR1 SGHVS and CDR2 FQNEAQ come from the germline V gene. V dropped 3 bases and J dropped 6 bases, with 11 bases sitting between them. This CDR3 has 13 amino acids. The CDR3 sequence: CASSFSGSDGYTF. As DNA, the CDR3 is TGTGCCAGCAGCTTTTCAGGGTCTGATGGCTACACCTTC.

The chain links TRBV7-2 to TRBJ2-2; weak D call: TRBD1 (6 bases). The CDR3 runs 16 residues. The V end was cut by 4 bases, the J end by 1 base, with 13 bases between. Germline loops: CDR1 SGHTA, CDR2 FQGNSA. The CDR3 DNA reads TGTGCCAGCAGCTCCAGGGGCGGAGTGAACACCGGGGAGCTGTTTTTT. Its translation is CASSSRGGVNTGELFF.

The gene calls are TRBV7-9 and TRBJ1-1, with TRBD1 identical over 9 bases. Trimming removed 3 bases from V and 3 bases from J; junction bases left unmatched: 14. The CDR3 consists of 18 residues. Germline V CDR1 and CDR2: SEHNR, FQNEAQ (reference sequence). Here the CDR3 reads CASSLPRTGGGADTEAFF. The CDR3 DNA reads TGTGCCAGCAGCTTGCCACGCACAGGGGGCGGGGCGGACACTGAAGCTTTCTTT.

This clone was seen a single time. The V and J genes are TRBV19 and TRBJ2-5; 7 bases are shared with TRBD1. Germline V lookup: CDR1 LNHDA, CDR2 SQIVND (reference sequence). The CDR3 sequence is 13 residues long. J gave up 4 bases and V 4 bases, and 3 bases lay outside the gene matches. The CDR3: CASSRNRGETQYF. CDR3 in DNA: TGTGCCAGTAGTAGGAACAGGGGAGAGACCCAGTACTTC.

This clone appeared a few times. The same CDR3 also results from other DNA sequences found in this sample. V is TRBV19 and J is TRBJ1-6, with 9 bases aligning to TRBD1. The CDR3 consists of 14 residues. Germline V gene data show CDR1 as LNHDA and CDR2 as SQIVND (reference sequence). V shed 6 bases, J shed 13 bases, and the junction held 10 bases outside the gene matches. In DNA form, the CDR3 reads TGTGCCAGTAGCTTCGGACAGGGGTCTTCCCCCCTCCACTTT. Its protein product is CASSFGQGSSPLHF.